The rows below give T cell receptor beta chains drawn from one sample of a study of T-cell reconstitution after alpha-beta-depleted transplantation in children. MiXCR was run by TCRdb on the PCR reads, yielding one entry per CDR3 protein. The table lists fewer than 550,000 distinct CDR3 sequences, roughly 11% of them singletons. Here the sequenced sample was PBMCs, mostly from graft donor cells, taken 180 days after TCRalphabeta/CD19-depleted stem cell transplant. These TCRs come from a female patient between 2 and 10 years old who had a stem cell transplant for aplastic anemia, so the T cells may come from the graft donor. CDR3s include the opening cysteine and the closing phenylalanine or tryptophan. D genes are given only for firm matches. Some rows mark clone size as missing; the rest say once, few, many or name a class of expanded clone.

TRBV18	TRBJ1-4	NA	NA	CASSPSRTLDEKLFF	TGTGCCAGCTCACCAAGCCGGACACTTGATGAAAAACTGTTTTTT
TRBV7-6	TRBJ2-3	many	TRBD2	CASSSGLAGETQYF	TGTGCCAGCAGCTCGGGACTAGCGGGGGAGACGCAGTATTTT
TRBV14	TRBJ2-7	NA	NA	CASSLTLPGDGEQYF	TGTGCCAGCAGCCTTACTCTGCCAGGGGATGGAGAGCAGTACTTC
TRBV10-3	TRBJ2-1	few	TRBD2	CAISESTSGSYNEQFF	TGTGCCATCAGTGAGTCGACTAGCGGGAGTTACAATGAGCAGTTCTTC
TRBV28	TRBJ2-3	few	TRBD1	CASAARDRGLPRTDTQYF	TGTGCCAGCGCCGCCCGGGACAGGGGGCTCCCCCGCACAGATACGCAGTATTTT
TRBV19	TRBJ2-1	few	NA	CASSIEPRGREQFF	TGTGCCAGTAGTATAGAACCTCGTGGGCGCGAGCAGTTCTTC
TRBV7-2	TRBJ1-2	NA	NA	CASSSILRQGYTF	TGTGCCAGCAGCTCCATATTGAGACAGGGCTACACCTTC
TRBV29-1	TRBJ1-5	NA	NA	CSVAYGGGQPQHF	TGCAGCGTTGCATACGGGGGCGGTCAGCCCCAGCATTTT
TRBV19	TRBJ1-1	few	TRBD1	CASSRPLWTGNTEAFF	TGTGCCAGTAGTCGCCCCCTCTGGACAGGAAACACTGAAGCTTTCTTT
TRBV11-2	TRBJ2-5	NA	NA	CASSRDRKETQYF	TGTGCCAGCAGCCGCGACAGGAAAGAGACCCAGTACTTC
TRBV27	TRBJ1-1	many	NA	CASSLWRGNTEAFF	TGTGCCAGCAGTTTATGGAGGGGGAACACTGAAGCTTTCTTT
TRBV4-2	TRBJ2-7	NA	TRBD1	CASQNAGTGGIAGGPQQYF	TGTGCCAGCCAAAACGCCGGGACAGGGGGCATCGCGGGAGGGCCGCAGCAGTACTTC
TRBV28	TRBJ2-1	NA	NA	CASSLLQGPNEQFF	TGTGCCAGCAGTTTACTCCAGGGGCCAAATGAGCAGTTCTTC
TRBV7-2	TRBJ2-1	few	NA	CASSTLRPSNEQFF	TGTGCCAGCAGTACCTTGCGGCCGAGCAATGAGCAGTTCTTC
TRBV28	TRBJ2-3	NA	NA	CASSFLVVPASQYF	TGTGCCAGCAGTTTCCTTGTAGTCCCGGCCTCGCAGTATTTT
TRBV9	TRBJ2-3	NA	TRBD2	CASSVVPSGRTDTQYF	TGTGCCAGCAGCGTAGTGCCTAGCGGTCGCACAGATACGCAGTATTTT
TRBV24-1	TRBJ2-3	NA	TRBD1	CATRRTGQGVSDTQYF	TGTGCCACCAGGAGGACGGGACAGGGGGTTTCAGATACGCAGTATTTT
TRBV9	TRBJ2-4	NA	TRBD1	CASSAWGQFANIQYF	TGTGCCAGCAGCGCATGGGGACAGTTCGCAAACATTCAGTACTTC
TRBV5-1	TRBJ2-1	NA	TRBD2	CASSLGYPGLEYNGQFF	TGCGCCAGCAGCTTGGGTTACCCGGGACTAGAGTACAATGGGCAGTTCTTC
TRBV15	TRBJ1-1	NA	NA	CATSRVMNTEAFF	TGTGCCACCAGCAGAGTTATGAACACTGAAGCTTTCTTT
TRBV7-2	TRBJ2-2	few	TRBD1	CASSSRYGQGVTGELFF	TGTGCCAGCAGCTCCAGATATGGACAGGGTGTCACCGGGGAGCTGTTTTTT
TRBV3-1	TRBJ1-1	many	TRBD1	CASSQLGRGVTEAFF	TGTGCCAGCAGCCAGTTAGGCAGGGGGGTCACTGAAGCTTTCTTT
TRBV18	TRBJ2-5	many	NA	CASSRQGRETQYF	TGTGCCAGCTCACGCCAGGGGCGGGAGACCCAGTACTTC
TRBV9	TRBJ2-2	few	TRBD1	CASSAPDRGQNTGELFF	TGTGCCAGCAGCGCCCCCGACAGGGGGCAGAACACCGGGGAGCTGTTTTTT
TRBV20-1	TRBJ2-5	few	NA	CSASFRAQETQYF	TGCAGTGCTAGCTTCAGGGCACAAGAGACCCAGTACTTC
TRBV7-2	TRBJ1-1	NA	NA	CASNFFAGSVGTEAFF	TGTGCCAGCAACTTCTTCGCGGGGTCCGTCGGGACTGAAGCTTTCTTT
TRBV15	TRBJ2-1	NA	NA	CATRRSGTYNEQFF	TGTGCCACCAGGCGCAGCGGAACCTACAATGAGCAGTTCTTC
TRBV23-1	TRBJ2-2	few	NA	CASFRGLDTGELFF	TGCGCCAGTTTTCGGGGTTTGGACACCGGGGAGCTGTTTTTT
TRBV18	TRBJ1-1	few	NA	CASSRGLGVEAFF	TGTGCCAGCTCACGGGGCCTTGGCGTTGAAGCTTTCTTT
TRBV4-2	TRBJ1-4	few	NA	CASSPRRAEKLFF	TGTGCCAGCAGCCCCCGCCGTGCGGAAAAACTGTTTTTT
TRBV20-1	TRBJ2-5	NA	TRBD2	CSPGGGSRETQYF	TGCAGTCCAGGAGGCGGGAGCAGAGAGACCCAGTACTTC
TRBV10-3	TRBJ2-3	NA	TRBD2	CAIRWGLAGPTDTQYF	TGTGCCATCAGGTGGGGACTAGCGGGACCCACAGATACGCAGTATTTT
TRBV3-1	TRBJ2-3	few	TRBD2	CASSKTSGLAGKRDTQYF	TGTGCCAGCAGCAAAACTTCGGGACTAGCGGGAAAACGAGATACGCAGTATTTT
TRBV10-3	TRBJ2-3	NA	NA	CAISGRSLKQPTDTQYF	TGTGCCATCAGTGGCCGCTCCCTTAAACAGCCCACAGATACGCAGTATTTT
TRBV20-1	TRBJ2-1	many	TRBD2	CSARGLADWQFF	TGCAGTGCTAGAGGGCTAGCGGATTGGCAGTTCTTC
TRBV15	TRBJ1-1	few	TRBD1	CATSRGQGLNTEAFF	TGTGCCACCAGCAGGGGACAGGGTCTGAACACTGAAGCTTTCTTT
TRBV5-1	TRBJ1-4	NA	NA	CASSLRGANEKLFF	TGCGCCAGCAGCTTGAGGGGTGCTAATGAAAAACTGTTTTTT
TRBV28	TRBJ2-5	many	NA	CATCKGRQETQYF	TGTGCCACCTGTAAAGGACGGCAAGAGACCCAGTACTTC
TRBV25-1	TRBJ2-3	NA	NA	CASSRPFRASGTDTQYF	TGTGCCAGCAGCCGACCTTTCAGGGCTAGCGGCACAGATACGCAGTATTTT
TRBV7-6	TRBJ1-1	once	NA	CASSLATGRMNTEAFF	TGTGCCAGCAGCTTAGCGACTGGACGGATGAACACTGAAGCTTTCTTT
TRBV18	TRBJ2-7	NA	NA	CASSPWRPGEQYF	TGTGCCAGCTCACCATGGAGGCCGGGGGAGCAGTACTTC
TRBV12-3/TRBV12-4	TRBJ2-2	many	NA	CASSFGQYTGELFF	TGTGCCAGCAGCTTCGGACAGTACACCGGGGAGCTGTTTTTT
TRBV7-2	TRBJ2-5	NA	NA	CASSLASRGSTAQYF	TGTGCCAGCAGCTTAGCTTCTAGAGGCTCTACGGCCCAGTACTTC
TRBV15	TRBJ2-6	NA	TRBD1	CATSARDRSISGANVLTF	TGTGCCACCAGCGCGCGGGACAGGTCTATCTCTGGGGCCAACGTCCTGACTTTC
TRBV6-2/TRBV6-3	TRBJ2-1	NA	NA	CASSYKALVPYNEQFF	TGTGCCAGCAGTTACAAAGCCCTAGTTCCCTACAATGAGCAGTTCTTC
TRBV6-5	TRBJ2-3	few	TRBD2	CASSYSNTGLPTSDTQYF	TGTGCCAGCAGTTACTCGAACACGGGACTACCAACTTCAGATACGCAGTATTTT
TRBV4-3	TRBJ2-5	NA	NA	CASSQVRGRETQYF	TGCGCCAGCAGCCAAGTTAGGGGACGGGAGACCCAGTACTTC
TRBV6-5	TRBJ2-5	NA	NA	CASSYSGGTQYF	TGTGCCAGCAGTTACTCCGGGGGGACCCAGTACTTC
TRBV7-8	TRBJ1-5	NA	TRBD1	CASGDRVGNQPQHF	TGTGCCAGCGGCGACAGGGTTGGCAATCAGCCCCAGCATTTT
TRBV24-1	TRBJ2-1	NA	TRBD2	CATSDPRTSGRDEQFF	TGTGCCACCAGTGACCCAAGGACTAGCGGGAGGGACGAGCAGTTCTTC
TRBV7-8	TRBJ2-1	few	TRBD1	CASSSAGTGGNEQFF	TGTGCCAGCAGCTCGGCGGGGACAGGGGGCAATGAGCAGTTCTTC
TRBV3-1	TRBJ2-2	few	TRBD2	CASSQPRLAAGELFF	TGTGCCAGCAGCCAGCCCCGACTAGCTGCCGGGGAGCTGTTTTTT
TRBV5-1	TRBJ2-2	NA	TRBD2	CASTTSGRANLAGELFF	TGCGCCAGCACTACTAGCGGGAGGGCCAATTTGGCCGGGGAGCTGTTTTTT
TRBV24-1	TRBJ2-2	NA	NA	CATSGLARNTGELFF	TGTGCCACCAGTGGGCTAGCGAGAAACACCGGGGAGCTGTTTTTT
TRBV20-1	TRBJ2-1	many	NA	CSARDRRAHNEQFF	TGCAGTGCTAGAGATCGGCGGGCCCACAATGAGCAGTTCTTC